The 21 T cell receptor beta chains reported below all come from one sample, sequenced in a study of cytomegalovirus exposure and HLA in healthy donors. A multiplex PCR was run with 60 Vbeta primers and 13 Jbeta primers. Sequenced by immunoSEQ multiplex PCR; TCRdb stores in-frame clones only, minus some. The sample records roughly 160,000 clones, just under 80% being singletons. The sequencing sample was made of PBMCs. Receptors were obtained from a woman in her forties or fifties in good health and CMV-seropositive.

This clone has only a few counts. The rearrangement joins TRBV5-5 to TRBJ1-2; TRBD1 matches 7 bases. This CDR3 comprises 15 residues. Trimming cost V 6 bases and J 8 bases; bases outside gene matches: 16. Looked up from germline, CDR1 is SGHKS and CDR2 is YYEKEE (reference sequence). The CDR3 DNA sequence: TGTGCCAGCACCGAGAGACAGGGTCCTCTCATCGGCTACACCTTC. Translating it yields CASTERQGPLIGYTF.

This clone was counted once. The chain uses TRBV9 and TRBJ2-7, with D perhaps matching TRBD1 (6 bases). The CDR3 has 17 amino acids. Per the germline V gene, CDR1 is SGDLS and CDR2 is YYNGEE. Trimming pared 4 bases from V and 3 bases from J, leaving 23 bases between. The CDR3 region is CASSLRDYGTLSYEQYF. CDR3 DNA: TGTGCCAGCAGCTTACGAGACTACGGGACACTCAGCTACGAGCAGTACTTC.

The chain joins TRBV7-3 to TRBJ2-5; 10 nucleotides agree with TRBD2. Germline V gene lookup returns CDR1 SGHTA and CDR2 FQGTGA. J lost 2 bases, V lost 4 bases, and 4 bases had no gene match. This CDR3 contains 15 residues. The CDR3 loop is CASSSTSGLQETQYF. The CDR3 coding sequence is TGTGCCAGCAGCTCGACTAGCGGGTTGCAAGAGACCCAGTACTTC. Complete variable domain (other parts from reference TRBV7-3 and TRBJ2-5): GAGVSQTPSNKVTEKGKYVELRCDPISGHTALYWYRQSLGQGPEFLIYFQGTGAADDSGLPNDRFFAVRPEGSVSTLKIQRTERGDSAVYLCASSSTSGLQETQYFGPGTRLLVL.

The V and J genes are TRBV4-2 and TRBJ1-4; TRBD1 agrees at 8 bases. Trimming at V came to 2 bases and at J to 8 bases, leaving 22 bases not matched to a gene. Germline loops: CDR1 LGHNA, CDR2 YNFKEQ. The CDR3 totals 20 residues. The CDR3 reads CASSQSWRGAGGQRSEKLFF. For the CDR3, the DNA is TGTGCCAGCAGCCAATCATGGAGGGGGGCAGGGGGCCAAAGGTCGGAAAAACTGTTTTTT.

The chain uses TRBV5-8 and TRBJ1-3; D is uncertain. CDR1 is SGHTS, CDR2 YDEGEE, per germline. This CDR3 is 16 amino acids long. Trimming left V 2 bases short and J 0 bases short, with 12 bases between. DNA of the CDR3: TGTGCCAGCAGCTTCACTCAGGTCCTCTCTGGAAACACCATATATTTT. This sequence encodes CASSFTQVLSGNTIYF. The whole variable domain, remainder taken from reference TRBV5-8 and TRBJ1-3, is EAGVTQSPTHLIKTRGQQATLRCSPISGHTSVYWYQQALGLGLQFLLWYDEGEERNRGNFPPRFSGRQFPNYSSELNVNALELEDSALYLCASSFTQVLSGNTIYFGEGSWLTVV.

The V and J genes are TRBV2 and TRBJ2-7, with D possibly TRBD1 on 6 matching bases. CDR1 and CDR2 (germline): SNHLY, FYNNEI. CDR3 length: 15 residues. Trimming took off 6 bases at V and 0 bases at J, with 15 bases between the two ends. In nucleotides, the CDR3 is TGTGCCAGCAGGGAGGACAGACATAGCTCCTACGAGCAGTACTTC. Its protein is CASREDRHSSYEQYF.

This rearrangement joins TRBV19 to TRBJ2-5, with TRBD2 matching 7 bases. With the DNA end fitting TRBJ2-7 better, the J assignment may be wrong. The CDR3 has 15 residues. The V gene's germline CDR1 is LNHDA and CDR2 SQIVND (reference sequence). CDR3 residues: CASSIVGGSSYEQYF. The DNA of the CDR3 is TGTGCCAGTAGTATAGTCGGCGGGAGCTCCTACGAGCAGTACTTC.

This clone has more than one count but fewer than ten. The chain employs TRBV11-3 and TRBJ2-4; tentative D call: TRBD1 (6 bases). The V end lost 5 bases, the J end lost 7 bases, and 27 bases lay between the germline ends. There are 18 residues in the CDR3. Germline V lookup: CDR1 SGHNT, CDR2 YENEEA. The CDR3 sequence: CASSHRFPDGTKVNIQYF. CDR3 sequence (DNA): TGTGCCAGCAGCCATCGTTTCCCCGACGGGACAAAAGTCAACATTCAGTACTTC.

The chain links TRBV28 to TRBJ2-7, with 12 nucleotides matching TRBD2. The CDR3 is made up of 16 amino acids. V shed 5 bases and J 3 bases; nucleotides not matched to a gene: 8. CDR1 MDHEN and CDR2 SYDVKM come from the germline V gene. CDR3 sequence: CASSPSGTSGRYEQYF. As DNA, the CDR3 is TGTGCCAGCAGTCCGTCTGGGACTAGCGGGCGCTACGAGCAGTACTTC.

This rearrangement joins TRBV5-1 to TRBJ2-7, with D possibly matching TRBD1 (5 bases). This CDR3 spans 14 amino acids. Trimming stripped 0 bases from V and 0 bases from J, with 7 bases between. Germline V gives CDR1 SGHRS, CDR2 YFSETQ. The CDR3 protein is CASSLVTASYEQYF. CDR3 nucleotide sequence: TGCGCCAGCAGCTTGGTGACAGCCTCCTACGAGCAGTACTTC. Full variable domain (remainder filled in from reference TRBV5-1 and TRBJ2-7): KAGVTQTPRYLIKTRGQQVTLSCSPISGHRSVSWYQQTPGQGLQFLFEYFSETQRNKGNFPGRFSGRQFSNSRSEMNVSTLELGDSALYLCASSLVTASYEQYFGPGTRLTVT.

The gene calls are TRBV7-2 and TRBJ2-1, with 10 bases aligning to TRBD2. The length of the CDR3 is 19 residues. The germline gives CDR1 SGHTA, CDR2 FQGNSA. J was trimmed by 4 bases and V by 4 bases; bases with no gene match: 16. CDR3 sequence: CASSSQEGVRLAGYNEQFF. CDR3 nucleotide sequence: TGTGCCAGCAGCTCTCAGGAGGGGGTGCGACTAGCGGGTTACAATGAGCAGTTCTTC. Variable domain in full (rest from reference TRBV7-2 and TRBJ2-1): GAGVSQSPSNKVTEKGKDVELRCDPISGHTALYWYRQSLGQGLEFLIYFQGNSAPDKSGLPSDRFSAERTGGSVSTLTIQRTQQEDSAVYLCASSSQEGVRLAGYNEQFFGPGTRLTVL.

This sequence joins TRBV6-5 and TRBJ2-7, with D unresolved. Trimming removed 3 bases from V and 4 bases from J, with 7 bases in between. CDR3 length equals 12 residues. Per germline, CDR1 MNHEY and CDR2 SVGAGI. Here the CDR3 DNA reads TGTGCCAGCAGTTATTCCCGTTACGAGCAGTACTTC. Translation gives CASSYSRYEQYF.

V is TRBV4-3 and J is TRBJ1-1, with unresolved D. With 0 bases removed from V and 2 bases from J, the gap between germline ends came to 10 bases. The V gene's germline CDR1 is LGHNA and CDR2 YSLEER. The CDR3 spans 15 residues. The CDR3 sequence: CASSQEIHRNTEAFF. The CDR3 DNA reads TGCGCCAGCAGCCAAGAAATCCACAGAAACACTGAAGCTTTCTTT.

Only a few counts were recorded for this clone. The chain has TRBV4-1 and TRBJ2-1; 8 bases match TRBD1. Looked up from germline, CDR1 is MGHRA and CDR2 is YSYEKL. The CDR3 extends over 18 amino acids. Trimming removed 1 base from V and 8 bases from J; junction bases left unmatched: 16. CDR3 sequence (DNA): TGCGCCAGCAGCCAAGTTCATCCGAGGACAGGGTTCGGGGATGAGCAGTTCTTC. Residues: CASSQVHPRTGFGDEQFF.

V usage is TRBV28 and J usage is TRBJ1-2; D may be TRBD1 (6 bases). The CDR3 runs 17 residues. The germline CDR1 and CDR2 sequences are MDHEN and SYDVKM. The V gene lost 2 bases and the J gene lost 4 bases, with 20 bases spanning the gap. CDR3 amino acids: CASSLRGAGGEGYGYTF. The CDR3 bases are TGTGCCAGCAGTTTAAGGGGGGCGGGGGGCGAGGGCTATGGCTACACCTTC.

The chain uses TRBV9 and TRBJ1-1; D ambiguous. Trimming shortened V by 3 bases and J by 5 bases, and 8 bases separated the two germline ends. Germline CDR1 SGDLS, CDR2 YYNGEE. The CDR3 covers 12 residues. This CDR3 reads CASSAGSTEAFF. In DNA, the CDR3 is TGTGCCAGCAGCGCGGGGAGTACTGAAGCTTTCTTT.

This clone was detected once. The rearrangement uses TRBV10-3 and TRBJ2-3; D possibly corresponds to TRBD1 (5 bases). This CDR3 has 16 residues. The germline V gene has CDR1 ENHRY and CDR2 SYGVKD. The V end lost 0 bases, the J end lost 8 bases, and 18 bases lay between the germline ends. CDR3 sequence (DNA): TGTGCCATCAGTGAGTCGGGTGGGGCGCCCGAGGTTACGCAGTATTTT. It encodes CAISESGGAPEVTQYF.

This chain connects TRBV27 to TRBJ2-1; TRBD2 matches 11 bases. The CDR3 extends over 16 amino acids. V was clipped by 7 bases and J by 4 bases; unmatched bases: 9. Germline assignment: CDR1 MNHEY and CDR2 SMNVEV (reference sequence). CDR3: CASIPAGTSGYNEQFF. The CDR3 DNA follows: TGTGCCAGCATTCCGGCCGGGACTAGCGGTTACAATGAGCAGTTCTTC.

Here the CDR3 reads CASSLDGGASSYEQYF. Written as DNA, the CDR3 is TGTGCCAGCAGCTTAGATGGCGGGGCCAGCTCCTACGAGCAGTACTTC. The J gene is TRBJ2-7, the V gene TRBV7-2; the D gene is possibly TRBD2 (6 bases). Per the germline V gene, CDR1 is SGHTA and CDR2 is FQGNSA. The CDR3 totals 16 residues. With 1 base removed from V and 0 bases from J, the gap between germline ends came to 13 bases.

The chain combines TRBV9 with TRBJ2-1, with 7 positions matching TRBD1. The germline V gene has CDR1 SGDLS and CDR2 YYNGEE. CDR3 length: 15 amino acids. V trimming: 0 bases; J trimming: 4 bases; junction bases outside the gene matches: 4. The DNA for the CDR3 is TGTGCCAGCAGCGTAGGGGGGACAGATTACAATGAGCAGTTCTTC. Its protein product is CASSVGGTDYNEQFF.

The chain couples TRBV30 to TRBJ2-1; D call uncertain. Germline loops: CDR1 GTSNPN, CDR2 SVGIG (reference sequence). This CDR3 has 14 amino acids. V dropped 2 bases and J dropped 6 bases, with 14 bases sitting between them. CDR3 DNA: TGTGCCTGGAGTCGCCGGTACCCTATCAATGAGCAGTTCTTC. This encodes CAWSRRYPINEQFF.